This T cell receptor (beta chain) was sequenced for a study of spatial heterogeneity in lung cancer. Study context: Detection of beta-chain sequences consistently exceeded that of alpha-chain sequences. Mean representation of each unique TCR and UMI combination in the raw reads exceeded nine occurrences.

Time point specified: sample taken at primary tumor resection. Untreated early-stage non-small cell lung cancer patients, around 70 in total, were the donors. Material for sequencing was whole RNA from tumor, nontumor lung or frozen PBMC, left unsorted. Within the sample, this clonotype is medium-sized. Germline CDR1 is SGHDT and CDR2 is YYEEEE. The length of the CDR3 is 14 residues. V was pared by 4 bases and J by 2 bases, with 13 bases between. One entry per CDR3 protein, called by TCRdb with MiXCR from the 5' RACE reads. The sample records more than 2,500 distinct CDR3 sequences, about 7.7% being singletons.

The sequences come from normal lung tissue next to the tumor, collected at surgery. The source of this sequence is a female donor with early-stage non-small cell lung cancer. V usage is TRBV5-6 and J usage is TRBJ2-7; D unresolved. CDR3 residues: CASSPGPAAYEQYF. CDR3 DNA: TGTGCCAGCAGCCCCGGCCCCGCAGCCTACGAGCAGTACTTC.